This TCR beta chain emerged from a study of STAT5B mutations in CD4+ large granular lymphocyte leukemia. Study information: The CDR3 'QG' motif was associated with a particular HLA allele among healthy donors. Study-level results: Without HLA matching, higher CD4+ than CD8+ T-LGLL clonality could reflect small sample size. Compared with healthy controls (2/35), patient top clones favored TRBV06 (8/27).

Germline-derived CDR1 and CDR2 are LGHNA and YNFKEQ. CDR3 size: 13 residues. Note on this clone: The antigen is undetermined.

TCRdb's table, derived via immunoSEQ multiplex PCR, lists solely in-frame clones and lacks some. The data contain tens of thousands of clones, approximately 84% of them singletons. The chain has TRBV4-2 and TRBJ2-2; D possibly uses TRBD1 or TRBD2 (6 bases each). Sequenced input: CD4+ T cells from blood buffy coats. The TCR was taken from a human donor in good health. The CDR3 region is CAAGGTNTGELFF. CDR3 DNA: TGTGCTGCCGGGGGCACGAACACCGGGGAGCTGTTTTTT.